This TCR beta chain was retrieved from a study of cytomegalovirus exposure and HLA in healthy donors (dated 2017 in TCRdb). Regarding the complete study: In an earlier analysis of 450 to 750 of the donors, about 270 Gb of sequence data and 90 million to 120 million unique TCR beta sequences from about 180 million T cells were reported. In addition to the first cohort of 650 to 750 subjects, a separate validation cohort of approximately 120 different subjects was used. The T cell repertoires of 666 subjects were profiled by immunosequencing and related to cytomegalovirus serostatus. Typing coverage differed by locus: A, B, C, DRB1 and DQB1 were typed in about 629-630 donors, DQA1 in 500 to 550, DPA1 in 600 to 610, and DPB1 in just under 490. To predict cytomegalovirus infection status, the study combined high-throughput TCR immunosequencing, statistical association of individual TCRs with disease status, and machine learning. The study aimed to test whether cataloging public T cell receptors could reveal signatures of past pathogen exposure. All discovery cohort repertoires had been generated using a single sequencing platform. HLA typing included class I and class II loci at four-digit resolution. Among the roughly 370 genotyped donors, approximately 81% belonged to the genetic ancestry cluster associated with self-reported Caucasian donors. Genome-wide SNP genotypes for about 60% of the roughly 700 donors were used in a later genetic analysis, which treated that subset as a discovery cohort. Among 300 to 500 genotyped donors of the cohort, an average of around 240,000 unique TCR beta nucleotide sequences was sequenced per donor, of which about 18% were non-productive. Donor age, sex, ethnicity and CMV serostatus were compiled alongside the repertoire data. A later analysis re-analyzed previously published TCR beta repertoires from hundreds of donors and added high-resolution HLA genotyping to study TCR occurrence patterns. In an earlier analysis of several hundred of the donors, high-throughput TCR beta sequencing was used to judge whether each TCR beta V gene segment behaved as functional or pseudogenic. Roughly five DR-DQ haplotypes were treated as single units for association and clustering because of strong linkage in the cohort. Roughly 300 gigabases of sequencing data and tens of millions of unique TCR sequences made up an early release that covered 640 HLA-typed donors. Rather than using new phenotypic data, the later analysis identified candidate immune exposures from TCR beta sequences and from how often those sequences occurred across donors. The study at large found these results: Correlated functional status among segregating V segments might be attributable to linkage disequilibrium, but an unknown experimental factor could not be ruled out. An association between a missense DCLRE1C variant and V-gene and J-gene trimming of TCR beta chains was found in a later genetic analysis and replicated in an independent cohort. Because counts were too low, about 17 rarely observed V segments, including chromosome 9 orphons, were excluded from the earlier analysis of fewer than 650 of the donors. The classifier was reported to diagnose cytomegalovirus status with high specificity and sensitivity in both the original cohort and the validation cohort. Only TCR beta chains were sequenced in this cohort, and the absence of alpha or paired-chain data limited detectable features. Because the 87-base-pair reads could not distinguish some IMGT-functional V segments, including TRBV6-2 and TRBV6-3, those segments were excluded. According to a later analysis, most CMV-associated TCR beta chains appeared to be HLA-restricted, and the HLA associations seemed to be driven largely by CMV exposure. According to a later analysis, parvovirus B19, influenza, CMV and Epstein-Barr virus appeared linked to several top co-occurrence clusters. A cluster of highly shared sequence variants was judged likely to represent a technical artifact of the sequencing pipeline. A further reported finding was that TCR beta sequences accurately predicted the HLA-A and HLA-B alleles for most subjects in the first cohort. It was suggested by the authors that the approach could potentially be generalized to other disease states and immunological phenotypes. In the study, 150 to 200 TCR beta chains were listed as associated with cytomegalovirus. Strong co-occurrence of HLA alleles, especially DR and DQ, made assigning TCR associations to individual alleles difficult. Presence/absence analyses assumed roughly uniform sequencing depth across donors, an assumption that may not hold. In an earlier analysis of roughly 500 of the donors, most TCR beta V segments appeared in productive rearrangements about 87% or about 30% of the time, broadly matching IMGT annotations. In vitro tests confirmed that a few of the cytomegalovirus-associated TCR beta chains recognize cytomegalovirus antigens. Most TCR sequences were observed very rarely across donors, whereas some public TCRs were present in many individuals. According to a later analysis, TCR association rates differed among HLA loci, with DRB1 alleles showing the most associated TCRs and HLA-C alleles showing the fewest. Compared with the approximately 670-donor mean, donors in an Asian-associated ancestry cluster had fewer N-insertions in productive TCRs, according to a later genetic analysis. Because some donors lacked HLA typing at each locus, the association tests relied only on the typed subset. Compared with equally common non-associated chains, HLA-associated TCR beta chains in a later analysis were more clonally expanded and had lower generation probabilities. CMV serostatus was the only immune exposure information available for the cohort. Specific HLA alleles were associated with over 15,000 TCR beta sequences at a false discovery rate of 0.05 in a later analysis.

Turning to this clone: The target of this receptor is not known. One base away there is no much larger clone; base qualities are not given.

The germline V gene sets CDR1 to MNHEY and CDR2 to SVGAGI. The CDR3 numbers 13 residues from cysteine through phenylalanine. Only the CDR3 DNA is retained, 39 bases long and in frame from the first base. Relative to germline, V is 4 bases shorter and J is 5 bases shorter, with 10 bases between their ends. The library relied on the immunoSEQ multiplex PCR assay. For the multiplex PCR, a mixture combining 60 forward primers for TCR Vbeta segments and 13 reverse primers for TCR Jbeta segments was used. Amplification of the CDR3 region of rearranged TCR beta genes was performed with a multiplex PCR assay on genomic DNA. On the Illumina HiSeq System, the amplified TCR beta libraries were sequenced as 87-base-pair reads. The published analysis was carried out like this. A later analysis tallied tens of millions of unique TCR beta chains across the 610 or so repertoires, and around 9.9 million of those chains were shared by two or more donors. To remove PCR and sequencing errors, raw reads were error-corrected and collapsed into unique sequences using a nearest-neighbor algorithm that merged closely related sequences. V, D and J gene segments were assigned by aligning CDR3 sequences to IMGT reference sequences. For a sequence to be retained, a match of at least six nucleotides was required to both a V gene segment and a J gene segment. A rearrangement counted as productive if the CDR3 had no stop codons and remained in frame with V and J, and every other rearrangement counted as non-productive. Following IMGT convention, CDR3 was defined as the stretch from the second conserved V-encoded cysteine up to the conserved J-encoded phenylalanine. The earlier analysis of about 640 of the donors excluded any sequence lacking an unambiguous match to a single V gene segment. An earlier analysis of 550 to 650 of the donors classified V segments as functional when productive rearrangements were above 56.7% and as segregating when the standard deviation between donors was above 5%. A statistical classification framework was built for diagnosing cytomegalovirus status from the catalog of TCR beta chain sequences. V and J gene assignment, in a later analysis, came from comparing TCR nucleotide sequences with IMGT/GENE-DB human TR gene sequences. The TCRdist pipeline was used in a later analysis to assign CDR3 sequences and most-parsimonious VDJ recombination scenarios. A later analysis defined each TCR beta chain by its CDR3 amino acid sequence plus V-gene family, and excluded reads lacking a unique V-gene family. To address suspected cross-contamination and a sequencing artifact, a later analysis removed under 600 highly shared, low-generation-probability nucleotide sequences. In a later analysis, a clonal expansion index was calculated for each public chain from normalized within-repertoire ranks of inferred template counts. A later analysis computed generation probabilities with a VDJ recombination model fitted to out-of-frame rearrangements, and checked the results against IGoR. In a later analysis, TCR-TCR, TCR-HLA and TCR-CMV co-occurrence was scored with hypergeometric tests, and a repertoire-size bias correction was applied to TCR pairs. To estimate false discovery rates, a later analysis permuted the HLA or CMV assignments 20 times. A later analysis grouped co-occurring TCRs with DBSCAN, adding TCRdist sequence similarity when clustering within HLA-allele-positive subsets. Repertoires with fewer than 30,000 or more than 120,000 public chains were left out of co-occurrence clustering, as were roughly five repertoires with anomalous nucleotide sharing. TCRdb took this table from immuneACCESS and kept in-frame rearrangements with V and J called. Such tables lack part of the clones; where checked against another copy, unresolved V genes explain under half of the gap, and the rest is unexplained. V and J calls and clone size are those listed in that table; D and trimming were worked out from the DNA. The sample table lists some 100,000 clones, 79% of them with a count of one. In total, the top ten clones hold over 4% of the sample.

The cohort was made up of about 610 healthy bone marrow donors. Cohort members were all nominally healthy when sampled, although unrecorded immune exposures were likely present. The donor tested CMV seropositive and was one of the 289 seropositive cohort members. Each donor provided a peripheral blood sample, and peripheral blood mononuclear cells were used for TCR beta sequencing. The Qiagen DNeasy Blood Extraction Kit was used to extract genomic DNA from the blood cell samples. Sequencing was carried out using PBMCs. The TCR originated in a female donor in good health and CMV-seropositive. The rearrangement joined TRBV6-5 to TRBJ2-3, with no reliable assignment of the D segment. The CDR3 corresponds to CASSFLSGDTQYF. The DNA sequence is TGTGCCAGCAGTTTTCTTAGTGGAGATACGCAGTATTTT.